The present T cell receptor beta chain was sequenced within a study of T cell repertoires in cytomegalovirus infection (dated by TCRdb to between 2018 and 2020). The study in broad terms: Alongside well-studied HLA-B-restricted epitopes, the peptide stimulations were aimed at recently identified HLA-C-restricted CMV epitopes, whose presentation resists viral immunomodulation. Donor HLA type was relevant to the analysis, because carriage of CMV infection together with the matching HLA type was indicated by public TCR beta signatures.

Per the germline V gene, KGHSY is the CDR1 and FQNENV is the CDR2. V gives up 4 bases and J gives up 2 bases, and the segment between their germline ends measures 14 bases. From the cysteine up to the phenylalanine, the CDR3 has a length of 15 residues. Just the 45-base CDR3 DNA is kept, in frame starting at base 1. Reads for this sample came from an Illumina HiSeq 1500. Through fastp at Q25 and MiXCR, TCRdb rebuilt clones from the public reads, retaining in-frame beta chains. Every CDR3 protein is listed once, alongside the most common genes and DNA of its rows. This sample has about 920,000 distinct CDR3 sequences in its table, and approximately 32% of those were observed once. In total, the top ten clones hold 10% to 15% of the sample. Comment on this clonotype: Its cognate antigen has yet to be identified. Nothing much larger sits one base from this clone, and base qualities are not available.

What the authors observed across the whole study: In the ex vivo response, HLA-C-restricted CMV-specific TCR beta clonotypes were dominant, and in two of eight donors the single most frequent clonotype came from this HLA-C-restricted group. In both this cohort and an independent roughly 400-donor cohort, the cumulative frequency of public TCR beta family members distinguished carriers of CMV infection plus the relevant HLA type.

What this sample's treatment or condition label stands for: in vitro stimulation with specific CMV peptide epitopes to enrich CMV-specific T cells. The source is a human donor in good health (CMV status not recorded). Some clones in this sample may be carry-over from other donors' samples. The material was cultured CD8+ T cells from PBMCs, obtained from culture after CMV antigen stimulation. The chain uses TRBV16 and TRBJ1-1; matching of 5 bases hints at TRBD1 as the D gene. The CDR3 region reads CASSLRGAVNTEAFF. The nucleotides are TGTGCCAGCAGCCTTAGGGGAGCCGTCAACACTGAAGCTTTCTTT.